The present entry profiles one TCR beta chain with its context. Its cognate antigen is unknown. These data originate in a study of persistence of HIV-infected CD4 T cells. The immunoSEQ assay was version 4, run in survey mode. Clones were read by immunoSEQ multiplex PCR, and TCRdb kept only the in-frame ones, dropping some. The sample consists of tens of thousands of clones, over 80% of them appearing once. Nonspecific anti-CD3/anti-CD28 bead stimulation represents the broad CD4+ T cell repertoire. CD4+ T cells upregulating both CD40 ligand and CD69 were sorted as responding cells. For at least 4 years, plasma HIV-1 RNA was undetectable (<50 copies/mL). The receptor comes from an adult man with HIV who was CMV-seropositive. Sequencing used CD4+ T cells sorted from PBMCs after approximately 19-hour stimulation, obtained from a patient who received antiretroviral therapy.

In DNA form, the CDR3 reads TGTGCCATCAGTGACACACTTAGCACAGATACGCAGTATTTT. Encoded protein: CAISDTLSTDTQYF. This chain links TRBV10-3 with TRBJ2-3; D is unresolved. V was shortened by 3 bases and J by 0 bases, with 7 bases between the two germline ends. This CDR3 spans 14 amino acids. The germline V gene has CDR1 ENHRY and CDR2 SYGVKD.